The clone carrying this TCR beta chain was seen only a few times. These data belong to a study of control samples from healthy donors and cancer patients. J lost 1 base, V lost 6 bases, and 4 bases had no gene match. This CDR3 has 15 amino acids. CDR1 and CDR2 (germline): SNHLY, FYNNEI. Some clones are missing from TCRdb's copy, which holds only in-frame ones; the method was immunoSEQ multiplex PCR. The top ten hold 1.5% to 2% of the sample, which has about 140,000 clones, 85% to 90% seen once. The chain joins TRBV2 to TRBJ2-3; 10 bases are a match to TRBD2. The specimen was blood. The source of this sequence is a man aged 18 to 30 in good health. The CDR3 DNA reads as TGTGCCAGCAGAACAACTAGCGGGGGCACAGATACGCAGTATTTT. Protein: CASRTTSGGTDTQYF.